The present T cell receptor (beta chain) was sequenced within a study of OX40 agonist ivuxolimab in advanced cancers. For the study in its entirety: Ivuxolimab, which targeted the costimulatory receptor OX40 (CD134), was an agonistic, fully human IgG2 monoclonal antibody. Partial responses occurred in three dose-escalation patients, of whom one had hepatocellular carcinoma and two had cutaneous melanoma. Patients were allowed to have had prior anti-PD-1, anti-PD-L1 or anti-CTLA-4 therapy, and 30% to 40% of the dose-escalation patients had been treated with checkpoint inhibitors. In the dose-escalation cohort, roughly 82% of patients were male, and the mean age was roughly 60 years with a range of roughly 23 to 79. The purpose of peripheral TCRbeta sequencing was to test whether ivuxolimab changed TCR sequence diversity and led to clonal T-cell expansion. Among the approximately 50 dose-escalation patients, some 19 had hepatocellular carcinoma, around 15 melanoma, 9 renal cell carcinoma and 9 head and neck cancer. The paper describes the monotherapy dose-escalation part (N of about 52 patients) of the phase I trial of ivuxolimab. Intravenous ivuxolimab was administered to patients every 2 weeks at six dose levels: 0.01, 0.1, 0.3, 1.5, 3 and 10 mg/kg. What the study reported, not specific to this receptor: On average, CD8+ T cells showed more expanded clones than CD4+ T cells after ivuxolimab. The antigen specificity of the clonally expanded peripheral T cells was not determined. Low levels of normalized T-cell clonal expansion were also shown by some nonresponding patients. At doses of 0.1 to 3.0 mg/kg, clonal expansion of both CD4+ and CD8+ blood T cells was observed from baseline to week 6. In partial responders in the 0.1-3.0 mg/kg groups, normalized peripheral clonal expansion was found to be among the lowest, especially among CD8+ T cells.

A note on this clone: Its antigen is unknown. There are no base qualities to consult, and no much larger clone falls within one base.

Genomic DNA was isolated from the sorted cells so that the TCRbeta CDR3 region could be sequenced. The immunoSEQ Assay was used for sequencing of TCRbeta CDR3 regions. Entries here come from immuneACCESS through TCRdb and include only in-frame sequences with V and J called. Some clones fail to appear in such tables; in the studies checked, an unresolved V gene covers under half of the shortfall, and the cause of the remainder is unknown. Present in this sample are some 40,000 clones, just under 85% of which were seen just once. The top ten clonotypes cover 39% of the sample. Patients with a history of autoimmune disease or receiving systemic immunosuppression were excluded from the trial. Peripheral blood for TCR sequencing was collected from all dose cohorts at baseline, on cycle 4 day 1, and on cycle 7 day 1. Samples came from an open-label, multicenter, first-in-human phase I dose-escalation trial of ivuxolimab. Adults with locally advanced or metastatic melanoma, renal cell, hepatocellular, or head and neck squamous cell carcinoma were enrolled in the trial. Before TCR sequencing, CD4+ and CD8+ T cells were separately sorted from peripheral blood.

The CDR3 starts with the cysteine, ends with the phenylalanine, and has 16 residues. Solely the CDR3 DNA is kept, with 48 bases framed from the first base. Via the germline V gene (reference sequence), CDR1 is SGHNT and CDR2 YYREEE. V is trimmed back by 4 bases and J by 4 bases, and the junction contains 6 bases that no gene match accounts for. The source is an adult with an advanced solid tumor such as melanoma, head and neck, liver or kidney cancer. The sample here was CD4+ or CD8+ T cells sorted from blood, taken in a trial of the OX40 agonist ivuxolimab. The chain uses TRBV5-4 and TRBJ2-5; 14 central bases correspond to TRBD2. The DNA sequence is TGTGCCAGCAGCACCGGGACTAGCGGGAGAATAGAGACCCAGTACTTC. Its protein product is CASSTGTSGRIETQYF.